The 31 T cell receptor beta chains listed next were all sequenced from one sample in a study of human T cells and chemical hapten exposure. Indicated time point: healthy volunteer bleed at 6 weeks. Unfractionated whole blood was the source from which total RNA was extracted. One entry per CDR3 protein, called by TCRdb with MiXCR from the RACE reads. The repertoire holds 70,000 to 95,000 distinct CDR3 sequences, with 8.6% as singletons. The sequencing sample was made of whole blood. The receptor set was obtained from a female donor in good health. Some clones in this sample may be carry-over from other donors' samples.

This clonotype has at least ten counts. The chain joins TRBV3-1 to TRBJ1-6, with D hard to call. The CDR3 runs to 12 residues. V was shortened by 0 bases and J by 13 bases, with 7 bases between the two germline ends. The germline V gene encodes CDR1 LGHDT and CDR2 YNNKEL (reference sequence). The CDR3 region is CASSQDSGPLHF. In nucleotides, the CDR3 is TGTGCCAGCAGCCAAGACTCCGGGCCCCTCCACTTT.

This clonotype was seen a handful of times. The chain has TRBV5-5 and TRBJ1-4, with TRBD1 identical over 7 bases. Germline assignment: CDR1 SGHKS and CDR2 YYEKEE (reference sequence). V shed 2 bases and J 7 bases; nucleotides not matched to a gene: 5. This CDR3 is 14 amino acids long. This chain's CDR3 is CASSLRRQGEKLFF. CDR3 bases: TGTGCCAGCAGCTTAAGGAGACAGGGTGAAAAACTGTTTTTT. The entire variable domain, with the rest obtained from reference TRBV5-5 and TRBJ1-4, is as follows: DAGVTQSPTHLIKTRGQQVTLRCSPISGHKSVSWYQQVLGQGPQFIFQYYEKEERGRGNFPDRFSARQFPNYSSELNVNALLLGDSALYLCASSLRRQGEKLFFGSGTQLSVL.

This clonotype was observed many times. CDR3 amino acids: CASSPALRTDYGYTF. The CDR3 region has the DNA TGTGCCAGCAGCCCCGCCCTCAGGACGGACTATGGCTACACCTTC. The V call is TRBV7-2, the J call TRBJ1-2; D gene uncertain. Germline V lookup: CDR1 SGHTA, CDR2 FQGNSA. There are 15 residues in the CDR3. V lost 5 bases, J lost 3 bases, and 16 bases lay in between.

This clonotype was observed a handful of times. The rearrangement joins TRBV4-3 to TRBJ2-7, with 9 nucleotides matching TRBD2. This CDR3 spans 16 amino acids. Germline CDR1 and CDR2: LGHNA and YSLEER. Trimming cost V 2 bases and J 1 base; bases outside gene matches: 6. The CDR3 sequence is CASSQLLAGGSYEQYF. CDR3 DNA sequence: TGCGCCAGCAGCCAACTACTAGCGGGTGGGTCCTACGAGCAGTACTTC.

This clonotype was observed many times. The chain joins TRBV10-3 to TRBJ1-1, with TRBD1 as a possible D gene (5 bases). V was trimmed by 3 bases and J by 5 bases, leaving 13 bases between them. The CDR3 has 14 amino acids. Per the germline V gene, CDR1 is ENHRY and CDR2 is SYGVKD. The CDR3 reads CAISDLGGETEAFF. CDR3 sequence (DNA): TGTGCCATCAGTGACCTGGGGGGGGAGACTGAAGCTTTCTTT.

This clonotype was picked up many times. The chain combines TRBV25-1 with TRBJ2-2; tentative D call: TRBD1 (6 bases). The CDR3 is 16 amino acids. Germline values: CDR1 MGHDK, CDR2 SYGVNS. The V and J ends lost 3 bases and 1 base respectively, with 12 bases between them. CDR3 nucleotides: TGTGCCAGCAGTGAGACCGGGACAATGAACACCGGGGAGCTGTTTTTT. Amino acid sequence: CASSETGTMNTGELFF. The whole variable domain, remainder taken from reference TRBV25-1 and TRBJ2-2, is EADIYQTPRYLVIGTGKKITLECSQTMGHDKMYWYQQDPGMELHLIHYSYGVNSTEKGDLSSESTVSRIRTEHFPLTLESARPSHTSQYLCASSETGTMNTGELFFGEGSRLTVL.

This clonotype was detected many times. The chain joins TRBV20-1 to TRBJ1-6; 7 nucleotides align to TRBD1. This CDR3 has 14 amino acids. CDR1 is DFQATT and CDR2 is SNEGSKA in the germline V gene (reference sequence). Trimming removed 6 bases from V and 5 bases from J; junction bases left unmatched: 7. This CDR3 reads CSARTDRNNSPLHF. DNA of the CDR3: TGCAGTGCGCGAACGGACAGGAATAATTCACCCCTCCACTTT.

There are many counts of this clonotype. The gene calls are TRBV7-3 and TRBJ2-7; D is uncertain. CDR3 length equals 15 residues. The germline V and J ends were trimmed by 5 bases and 6 bases, with 20 bases remaining between them. Germline V CDR1 and CDR2: SGHTA, FQGTGA. The DNA of the CDR3 is TGTGCCAGCAGCCCGATGGGGTCATTGTTGGGCGAGCAGTACTTC. Its translation is CASSPMGSLLGEQYF.

The rearrangement uses TRBV20-1 and TRBJ2-3; the match to TRBD2 covers 7 bases. CDR3 length: 14 residues. In germline, CDR1 is DFQATT, CDR2 SNEGSKA (reference sequence). V was clipped by 7 bases and J by 3 bases; unmatched bases: 10. The CDR3: CSVKRGTGTDTQYF. The CDR3 DNA is TGCAGTGTGAAGCGGGGCACCGGGACAGATACGCAGTATTTT.

In its sample, this clonotype was seen a few times. The V and J genes are TRBV10-2 and TRBJ1-4; D ambiguous. The V end lost 2 bases, the J end lost 3 bases, and 7 bases lay between the germline ends. Germline CDR1 is WSHSY and CDR2 is SAAADI. The CDR3 extends over 14 amino acids. The CDR3 nucleotides are TGCGCCAGCAGTGAGCGGGTATCTAATGAAAAACTGTTTTTT. Translation: CASSERVSNEKLFF.

There are many counts of this clonotype. This sequence joins TRBV7-2 and TRBJ2-3; 12 bases match TRBD2. Trimming cost V 2 bases and J 1 base; bases outside gene matches: 4. Germline V gene lookup returns CDR1 SGHTA and CDR2 FQGNSA. The CDR3 length is 17 residues. CDR3 loop: CASSLLLAGGGTDTQYF. The CDR3 DNA follows: TGTGCCAGCAGCTTATTGCTAGCGGGGGGGGGCACAGATACGCAGTATTTT.

V usage is TRBV5-5 and J usage is TRBJ2-3; maybe TRBD1 (6 bases). Germline loops: CDR1 SGHKS, CDR2 YYEKEE (reference sequence). The CDR3 is 13 residues long. V was trimmed by 4 bases and J by 1 base, leaving 7 bases between them. In DNA, the CDR3 is TGTGCCAGCAGCGGGACACGCACAGATACGCAGTATTTT. This encodes CASSGTRTDTQYF.

This clonotype turned up a few times. This chain joins TRBV27 and TRBJ1-4, with D perhaps TRBD1 (5 bases). The germline gives CDR1 MNHEY, CDR2 SMNVEV (reference sequence). V lost 6 bases, J lost 4 bases, and 9 bases lay in between. The CDR3 spans 13 residues. CDR3 loop: CASRGTYNEKLFF. The CDR3 coding sequence is TGTGCCAGCAGGGGGACCTATAATGAAAAACTGTTTTTT. Together with reference TRBV27 and TRBJ1-4, the CDR3 gives the full variable domain: EAQVTQNPRYLITVTGKKLTVTCSQNMNHEYMSWYRQDPGLGLRQIYYSMNVEVTDKGDVPEGYKVSRKEKRNFPLILESPSPNQTSLYFCASRGTYNEKLFFGSGTQLSVL.

In the case of this clonotype: This may come from a read error, since a much larger clone is one base off. The gene calls are TRBV25-1 and TRBJ1-1, with 8 bases matching TRBD1. Germline values: CDR1 MGHDK, CDR2 SYGVNS. The CDR3 sequence is 17 residues long. After removal of 1 base from V and 3 bases from J, the junction contained 10 bases not matched to a gene. The CDR3 region is CASSEWGTGEMDTEAFF. Written as DNA, the CDR3 is TGTGCCAGCAGTGAATGGGGGACAGGAGAGATGGACACTGAAGCTTTCTTT.

This clonotype turned up a few times. The V gene is TRBV3-1, the J gene TRBJ2-3; 9 bases map to TRBD2. CDR3 length: 16 residues. V trimming: 5 bases; J trimming: 0 bases; junction bases outside the gene matches: 6. Looked up from germline, CDR1 is LGHDT and CDR2 is YNNKEL (reference sequence). CDR3 sequence: CASSISTSGSTDTQYF. CDR3 coding DNA: TGTGCCAGCAGCATTTCCACTAGCGGGAGCACAGATACGCAGTATTTT.

The genes are TRBV12-3 or TRBV12-4 and TRBJ2-1; 7 bases are a match to TRBD2. The V gene end was trimmed by 7 bases and the J gene end by 7 bases; junction bases not matched to a gene: 7. CDR3 length equals 13 residues. CDR3 in amino acids: CASTPAGSNEQFF. The CDR3 nucleotides read TGTGCCAGCACTCCAGCGGGGTCGAATGAGCAGTTCTTC.

The CDR3 DNA reads as TGTGCCAGCAGGGGGACTAGCAGAAACCAAGAGACCCAGTACTTC. Translated: CASRGTSRNQETQYF. This chain connects TRBV2 to TRBJ2-5; the match to TRBD2 covers 9 bases. V dropped 6 bases and J dropped 0; count of bases not matched to a gene: 5. The CDR3 is 15 residues long. Germline values: CDR1 SNHLY, CDR2 FYNNEI.

The chain uses TRBV5-1 and TRBJ2-7; the D is unclear. Germline CDR1 reads SGHRS; CDR2 reads YFSETQ. The CDR3 sequence is 14 residues long. Trimming cost V 3 bases and J 4 bases, with 14 bases left between them. The CDR3: CASSSAYVYYEQYF. The DNA of the CDR3 is TGCGCCAGCAGCTCTGCTTACGTCTATTACGAGCAGTACTTC. Variable domain in full (rest from reference TRBV5-1 and TRBJ2-7): KAGVTQTPRYLIKTRGQQVTLSCSPISGHRSVSWYQQTPGQGLQFLFEYFSETQRNKGNFPGRFSGRQFSNSRSEMNVSTLELGDSALYLCASSSAYVYYEQYFGPGTRLTVT.

The chain links TRBV12-3 or TRBV12-4 to TRBJ2-6; 9 bases map to TRBD1. The trim removed 0 bases at V and 4 bases at J, leaving 10 bases unmatched. CDR3 size: 19 residues. The CDR3 region has the DNA TGTGCCAGCAGTTTAGCGCTTGGGACAGGGATTTTAGGGGCCAACGTCCTGACTTTC. Amino acids: CASSLALGTGILGANVLTF.

A few counts support this clonotype. The V gene is TRBV11-2, the J gene TRBJ1-2; 7 bases agree with TRBD1. Germline V gives CDR1 SGHAT, CDR2 FQNNGV. This CDR3 region has 13 residues. Trimming removed 5 bases from V and 6 bases from J; junction bases left unmatched: 6. CDR3 DNA: TGTGCCAGCAGCCCGACAGGGTTTAATGGCTACACCTTC. This gives the protein CASSPTGFNGYTF.

This chain connects TRBV9 to TRBJ1-1, with D uncertain. Germline values: CDR1 SGDLS, CDR2 YYNGEE. The CDR3 sequence is 15 residues long. Trimming took 4 bases from V and 1 from J, leaving 14 bases between them. The CDR3 reads CASSLKGVANTEAFF. Written as DNA, the CDR3 is TGTGCCAGCAGCTTAAAGGGAGTCGCGAACACTGAAGCTTTCTTT. The variable domain in full, with the rest retrieved from reference TRBV9 and TRBJ1-1, is DSGVTQTPKHLITATGQRVTLRCSPRSGDLSVYWYQQSLDQGLQFLIQYYNGEERAKGNILERFSAQQFPDLHSELNLSSLELGDSALYFCASSLKGVANTEAFFGQGTRLTVV.

This clonotype has more than one count but fewer than ten. The V call is TRBV18, the J call TRBJ2-3; D is uncertain. The length of the CDR3 is 13 residues. Trimming pared 2 bases from V and 6 bases from J, leaving 9 bases between. CDR1 and CDR2 (germline): KGHSH, LQKENI. The CDR3 region has the DNA TGTGCCAGCTCACCAACCACCGGGGATACGCAGTATTTT. Translation gives CASSPTTGDTQYF.

This clonotype was seen repeatedly, ten times or more. The V gene is TRBV5-4, the J gene TRBJ1-2; no reliable D call. The CDR3 has 12 amino acids. Trimming took 0 bases from V and 14 from J, leaving 14 bases between them. Looked up from germline, CDR1 is SGHNT and CDR2 is YYREEE (reference sequence). The CDR3 loop is CASSLESDVRTF. DNA of the CDR3: TGTGCCAGCAGCTTGGAGTCGGATGTACGGACCTTC.

This clonotype has ten or more counts. This rearrangement joins TRBV6-1 to TRBJ2-5, with 9 bases that match TRBD1. The germline gives CDR1 MNHNS, CDR2 SASEGT. CDR3 size: 21 residues. J was trimmed by 5 bases and V by 0 bases; bases with no gene match: 22. The CDR3 region is CASSEAPIVRSGTGILETQYF. DNA of the CDR3: TGTGCCAGCAGTGAAGCGCCCATCGTGAGATCCGGGACAGGGATATTGGAGACCCAGTACTTC.

This clonotype has at least ten counts. The chain carries TRBV6-5 and TRBJ2-3; a possible D gene is TRBD1 (6 bases). V was cut by 2 bases and J by 0 bases, with 12 bases left in between. The CDR3 length is 16 residues. Germline values: CDR1 MNHEY, CDR2 SVGAGI. The CDR3 nucleotides read TGTGCCAGCAGTTACGGTGTGAGGGGGAGCACAGATACGCAGTATTTT. As protein: CASSYGVRGSTDTQYF.

This clonotype was recorded at least ten times. The chain links TRBV27 to TRBJ1-5; possibly TRBD1 for D (6 bases). The V gene lost 3 bases and the J gene lost 3 bases, with 15 bases spanning the gap. CDR1 and CDR2 (germline): MNHEY, SMNVEV (reference sequence). This CDR3 is 16 amino acids long. The CDR3 here is CASSLGGQYINQPQHF. The CDR3 coding sequence is TGTGCCAGCAGTTTGGGGGGGCAGTACATCAATCAGCCCCAGCATTTT.

This clonotype occurred many times. The rearrangement joins TRBV20-1 to TRBJ1-2; D call uncertain. The CDR3 sequence is 12 residues long. V shed 3 bases and J shed 4 bases, with 9 bases lying between them. Germline CDR1 and CDR2: DFQATT and SNEGSKA (reference sequence). The CDR3 reads CSARVTVYGYTF. DNA for the CDR3: TGCAGTGCTAGGGTAACAGTCTATGGCTACACCTTC.

The sample holds many counts of this clonotype. The CDR3 DNA follows: TGTGCCAGCAGTGAAGCTAGCGGGGGGGCCTACGAGCAGTACTTC. Translating gives CASSEASGGAYEQYF. This sequence joins TRBV6-1 and TRBJ2-7; TRBD2 matches at 11 bases. The V gene's germline CDR1 is MNHNS and CDR2 SASEGT. CDR3 length: 15 residues. Trimming removed 0 bases from V and 2 bases from J; junction bases left unmatched: 0.

The chain joins TRBV6-6 to TRBJ1-6, with a tentative D call TRBD1 (5 bases). Germline V gives CDR1 MNHNY, CDR2 SVGAGI (reference sequence). The CDR3 consists of 15 residues. The V gene lost 0 bases and the J gene lost 9 bases, with 12 bases spanning the gap. The CDR3 region has the DNA TGTGCCAGCAGTTACTCCCGGGACGGCTTTTCACCCCTCCACTTT. Encoded protein: CASSYSRDGFSPLHF.

This clonotype was seen a handful of times. This chain joins TRBV7-9 and TRBJ1-1; TRBD1 is a possible D gene (6 bases). With 7 bases removed from V and 0 bases from J, the gap between germline ends came to 15 bases. Germline values: CDR1 SEHNR, CDR2 FQNEAQ (reference sequence). CDR3 length: 15 residues. CDR3: CASTPGAGLNTEAFF. CDR3 coding DNA: TGTGCCAGCACCCCAGGGGCGGGGTTGAACACTGAAGCTTTCTTT.

The rearrangement joins TRBV6-6 to TRBJ2-3; 8 nucleotides agree with TRBD2. CDR3 size: 19 residues. Trimming at V came to 5 bases and at J to 0 bases, leaving 16 bases not matched to a gene. Germline CDR1 and CDR2: MNHNY and SVGAGI (reference sequence). The CDR3 reads CASSPRRRERGSSTDTQYF. The CDR3, as DNA: TGTGCCAGCAGTCCTAGACGCCGAGAGCGGGGGAGTAGCACAGATACGCAGTATTTT.